One sample yielded the 31 T cell receptor beta chains listed below, sequenced in a study of siplizumab effects on memory and regulatory T cells. Measured with immunoSEQ multiplex PCR; TCRdb has only the in-frame clones, and not every one. This sample yields some 100,000 clones, of which about 93% are seen a single time; 0.55% to 0.65% belongs to the top ten. The material sequenced was Tregs sorted from blood. The receptor source for this set is a human donor in good health.

The chain combines TRBV5-4 with TRBJ2-2; D is uncertain. Germline assignment: CDR1 SGHNT and CDR2 YYREEE (reference sequence). This CDR3 comprises 15 residues. V was pared by 1 base and J by 3 bases, with 10 bases between. Here the CDR3 reads CASSLPDTHTGELFF. CDR3 bases: TGTGCCAGCAGCTTGCCAGACACCCACACCGGGGAGCTGTTTTTT.

The chain is built from TRBV5-1 and TRBJ2-3; D is unclear. Germline V gives CDR1 SGHRS, CDR2 YFSETQ. The CDR3 spans 14 residues. Trimming left V 4 bases short and J 6 bases short, with 15 bases between. CDR3 nucleotide sequence: TGCGCCAGCAGCCCTGCGCCGGGTATGGATACGCAGTATTTT. Protein product: CASSPAPGMDTQYF.

This clone came up once. The gene calls are TRBV19 and TRBJ1-4, with 7 bases identical to TRBD1. This CDR3 contains 18 residues. The J segment lost 8 bases and the V segment lost 2 bases, leaving 17 bases of the junction unmatched. Germline values: CDR1 LNHDA, CDR2 SQIVND (reference sequence). CDR3 in DNA: TGTGCCAGTAGTATATATCCCGACTGGGGACAGTTTGGGGAAAAACTGTTTTTT. It specifies CASSIYPDWGQFGEKLFF.

This sequence joins TRBV29-1 and TRBJ2-7; the D gene is possibly TRBD1 (5 bases). Deletions cut 2 bases from V and 5 bases from J, with 7 bases between. From germline, CDR1 is SQVTM and CDR2 ANQGSEA. CDR3 length equals 11 residues. The CDR3 loop reads CSVEKGDEQYF. Written as DNA, the CDR3 is TGCAGCGTTGAAAAAGGGGACGAGCAGTACTTC.

This rearrangement joins TRBV30 to TRBJ2-7; 14 bases map to TRBD2. The CDR3 contains 12 residues. V lost 8 bases, J lost 6 bases, and 3 bases stayed unmatched. Germline-derived CDR1 and CDR2 are GTSNPN and SVGIG (reference sequence). The CDR3 sequence: CAGTSGRLEQYF. The CDR3 nucleotides are TGTGCCGGGACTAGCGGGAGACTCGAGCAGTACTTC.

This clone has just one count. The J gene is TRBJ2-3, the V gene TRBV11-2; TRBD2 agrees at 7 bases. This CDR3 comprises 16 residues. V was pared by 1 base and J by 2 bases, with 6 bases of the junction left unmatched. Looked up from germline, CDR1 is SGHAT and CDR2 is FQNNGV. The CDR3 nucleotides are TGTGCCAGCAGCTTAGCCGGGAGGCAGATCACAGATACGCAGTATTTT. Translated, it gives CASSLAGRQITDTQYF.

This sequence joins TRBV15 and TRBJ2-7; D gene uncertain. With 0 bases removed from V and 3 bases from J, the gap between germline ends came to 3 bases. The CDR3 is 12 amino acids. CDR1 and CDR2 from the germline V gene are LNHNV and YYDKDF (reference sequence). CDR3 in amino acids: CATSRDGYEQYF. CDR3 DNA sequence: TGTGCCACCAGCAGAGATGGCTACGAGCAGTACTTC.

This rearrangement joins TRBV6-1 to TRBJ2-2, with D perhaps assigned TRBD1 or TRBD2 (5 bases each). Germline CDR1 reads MNHNS; CDR2 reads SASEGT. The CDR3 has 15 residues. V lost 6 bases, J lost 1 base, and 12 bases lay in between. The CDR3 loop reads CASSWAGRNTGELFF. The CDR3 DNA reads TGTGCCAGCAGCTGGGCAGGGAGGAACACCGGGGAGCTGTTTTTT.

J is TRBJ2-2 and V is TRBV19; no firm D call. CDR1 LNHDA and CDR2 SQIVND come from the germline V gene (reference sequence). The CDR3 loop spans 14 amino acids. The V end was cut by 5 bases, the J end by 7 bases, with 14 bases between. The CDR3 nucleotides are TGTGCCAGTAGTCCCAAGAGTGGAATCGGGGAGCTGTTTTTT. Translation: CASSPKSGIGELFF.

This chain joins TRBV27 and TRBJ2-4; a weak D match, TRBD1 (6 bases). V dropped 3 bases and J dropped 8 bases, with 14 bases sitting between them. The CDR3 contains 14 residues. Germline V gene sequence: CDR1 MNHEY, CDR2 SMNVEV (reference sequence). CDR3 sequence: CASSFRQAFDIQYF. For the CDR3, the DNA is TGTGCCAGCAGTTTCCGACAGGCTTTTGACATTCAGTACTTC.

The rearrangement uses TRBV11-2 and TRBJ2-7; 10 bases are shared with TRBD2. Looked up from germline, CDR1 is SGHAT and CDR2 is FQNNGV. The V segment lost 5 bases and the J segment 1 base; nucleotides outside the gene matches: 11. The CDR3 consists of 17 residues. The CDR3 here is CASSRPLTSGTSYEQYF. For the CDR3, the DNA is TGTGCCAGCAGCCGGCCACTTACTAGCGGGACTTCCTACGAGCAGTACTTC.

The chain couples TRBV12-5 to TRBJ2-2; 8 bases map to TRBD2. The germline gives CDR1 LGHNT, CDR2 FRNRAP. The CDR3 has 18 amino acids. V shed 4 bases and J 3 bases; nucleotides not matched to a gene: 13. The DNA of the CDR3 is TGTGCTAGTGGTTCCCTGCTGGCGGGGGGAATCGACACCGGGGAGCTGTTTTTT. Translation gives CASGSLLAGGIDTGELFF.

This chain links TRBV7-2 with TRBJ2-3, with TRBD2 matching 12 bases. There are 15 residues in the CDR3. The germline V gene encodes CDR1 SGHTA and CDR2 FQGNSA. Trimming removed 2 bases from V and 8 bases from J; junction bases left unmatched: 5. CDR3 nucleotide sequence: TGTGCCAGCAGCTTACGGGGACTAGCGGGTTCTACGCAGTATTTT. Protein sequence: CASSLRGLAGSTQYF.

V usage is TRBV28 and J usage is TRBJ1-1; D might be TRBD1 (6 bases). V was clipped by 11 bases and J by 1 base, with 11 bases between them. The CDR3 is 12 residues long. The germline V gene has CDR1 MDHEN and CDR2 SYDVKM. The CDR3 sequence: CAGGGRNTEAFF. CDR3 coding DNA: TGTGCCGGAGGGGGGAGGAACACTGAAGCTTTCTTT.

This chain links TRBV15 with TRBJ1-2; a possible D gene is TRBD1 (6 bases). CDR1 and CDR2 from the germline V gene are LNHNV and YYDKDF (reference sequence). Trimming removed 1 base at V and 5 bases at J, with 17 bases between. This CDR3 region has 16 residues. The CDR3 nucleotides read TGTGCCACCAGCAGAGGGAAGGACAGTCCCTCGTATGGCTACACCTTC. This encodes CATSRGKDSPSYGYTF.

V usage is TRBV28 and J usage is TRBJ2-1; 7 nucleotides align to TRBD2. The CDR3 is 17 residues long. Germline loops: CDR1 MDHEN, CDR2 SYDVKM. Trimming at V came to 6 bases and at J to 7 bases, leaving 18 bases not matched to a gene. The CDR3 bases are TGTGCCAGCAGAGGTATTAAGCGGGACTTAAGTTGGAATGAGCAGTTCTTC. This translates into CASRGIKRDLSWNEQFF.

The CDR3 sequence is CAWSVVTGVGYTF. CDR3 sequence (DNA): TGTGCCTGGAGTGTGGTAACCGGGGTAGGCTACACCTTC. J is TRBJ1-2 and V is TRBV30; D unclear. Trimming cost V 0 bases and J 8 bases, with 13 bases left between them. This CDR3 is built from 13 residues. Germline V gene sequence: CDR1 GTSNPN, CDR2 SVGIG (reference sequence).

CDR3 sequence: CASSRGETQYF. CDR3 sequence (DNA): TGTGCCAGTAGTCGGGGTGAGACCCAGTACTTC. J is TRBJ2-5 and V is TRBV19, with a possible D match to TRBD2 (5 bases). V was trimmed by 5 bases and J by 5 bases, leaving 6 bases between them. Per the germline V gene, CDR1 is LNHDA and CDR2 is SQIVND (reference sequence). This CDR3 has 11 residues.

The V gene is TRBV10-3, the J gene TRBJ2-1; D may be TRBD1 (5 bases). Germline CDR1 is ENHRY and CDR2 is SYGVKD. V was trimmed by 3 bases and J by 7 bases, leaving 10 bases between them. The CDR3 consists of 13 residues. The CDR3 reads CAISEWGQNEQFF. The CDR3 DNA follows: TGTGCCATCAGTGAATGGGGCCAGAATGAGCAGTTCTTC.

V usage is TRBV7-2 and J usage is TRBJ2-5; TRBD2 matches at 9 bases. The end of the DNA is better explained by TRBJ2-7, so the J call may be wrong. This CDR3 is 17 amino acids long. Per germline, CDR1 SGHTA and CDR2 FQGNSA. The CDR3 is CASSLRTSGRSSYEQYF. Here the CDR3 DNA reads TGTGCCAGCAGCCTACGAACTAGCGGGCGGAGCTCCTACGAGCAGTACTTC.

In its sample, this clone was seen once. The genes are TRBV9 and TRBJ2-1; perhaps D is TRBD1 or TRBD2 (6 bases each). The germline V gene encodes CDR1 SGDLS and CDR2 YYNGEE. Trimming removed 0 bases at V and 10 bases at J, with 23 bases between. The CDR3 is 17 amino acids. The CDR3 loop is CASSVAIRGTGDGEQFF. The CDR3, as DNA: TGTGCCAGCAGCGTAGCTATAAGGGGGACTGGGGACGGAGAGCAGTTCTTC. Looking up the rest from reference TRBV9 and TRBJ2-1 gives the full variable domain: DSGVTQTPKHLITATGQRVTLRCSPRSGDLSVYWYQQSLDQGLQFLIQYYNGEERAKGNILERFSAQQFPDLHSELNLSSLELGDSALYFCASSVAIRGTGDGEQFFGPGTRLTVL.

This chain connects TRBV28 to TRBJ2-7, with a weak D call TRBD1 (7 bases). Germline V lookup: CDR1 MDHEN, CDR2 SYDVKM. The CDR3 covers 12 residues. Trimming cost V 4 bases and J 4 bases, with 8 bases left between them. CDR3 region: CASSSGGYEQYF. The CDR3 DNA sequence: TGTGCCAGCAGTTCAGGGGGGTACGAGCAGTACTTC.

The chain recombines TRBV30 with TRBJ1-4; possible D gene TRBD1, 5 bases. The CDR3 extends over 14 amino acids. Germline-derived CDR1 and CDR2 are GTSNPN and SVGIG (reference sequence). Trimming removed 0 bases from V and 5 bases from J, with 10 bases in between. The CDR3 here is CAWSVRRANEKLFF. The CDR3 coding sequence is TGTGCCTGGAGTGTACGCAGGGCAAATGAAAAACTGTTTTTT.

The J gene is TRBJ2-1, the V gene TRBV7-9; D is ambiguous. The V gene lost 3 bases and the J gene lost 5 bases, with 11 bases spanning the gap. CDR3 length: 14 amino acids. Germline values: CDR1 SEHNR, CDR2 FQNEAQ (reference sequence). The CDR3 DNA reads as TGTGCCAGCAGCTTTACCAATTGGGACAATGAGCAGTTCTTC. Its protein product is CASSFTNWDNEQFF.

This rearrangement joins TRBV7-9 to TRBJ2-7; TRBD1 agrees at 9 bases. Trimming removed 4 bases from V and 2 bases from J; junction bases left unmatched: 6. The length of the CDR3 is 15 residues. Germline V CDR1 and CDR2: SEHNR, FQNEAQ (reference sequence). The CDR3 region has the DNA TGTGCCAGCAGCTCTCCGGGACAGGGACCCTACGAGCAGTACTTC. Amino acids: CASSSPGQGPYEQYF.

The V gene is TRBV4-2, the J gene TRBJ1-4; D is possibly TRBD1 (5 bases). Deletions cut 1 base from V and 5 bases from J, with 11 bases between. The CDR3 extends over 15 amino acids. CDR1 LGHNA and CDR2 YNFKEQ come from the germline V gene. Written as DNA, the CDR3 is TGTGCCAGCAGCCAAGTTGACAGACTGAATGAAAAACTGTTTTTT. It specifies CASSQVDRLNEKLFF.

CDR3 DNA sequence: TGTGCCAGCAGTCTAAAGTTTCCTAGGCAGCCCCAGCATTTT. Translation: CASSLKFPRQPQHF. The J gene is TRBJ1-5, the V gene TRBV27, with unresolved D. V was clipped by 5 bases and J by 7 bases, with 15 bases between them. This CDR3 spans 14 amino acids. Germline CDR1 MNHEY, CDR2 SMNVEV (reference sequence).

The V and J genes are TRBV10-3 and TRBJ1-2; 8 bases line up with TRBD1. The CDR3 is 15 amino acids. The V and J ends lost 7 bases and 0 bases, in that order; junction bases with no gene match: 7. Germline CDR1 is ENHRY and CDR2 is SYGVKD. The CDR3 loop reads CAIKPGGSANYGYTF. The CDR3 nucleotides read TGTGCCATCAAGCCAGGGGGCAGTGCTAACTATGGCTACACCTTC.

DNA of the CDR3: TGTGCCAGCAGCTTGGGAGCGGGAGGCTATTGGGAGACCCAGTACTTC. It specifies CASSLGAGGYWETQYF. V gene TRBV5-6 combines with J gene TRBJ2-5; 9 bases match TRBD2. With 0 bases clipped from V and 5 bases from J, the junction kept 8 bases outside the gene matches. Germline CDR1 reads SGHDT; CDR2 reads YYEEEE. The CDR3 has 16 amino acids.

The rearrangement links TRBV19 to TRBJ2-1, with D hard to call. Trimming cost V 6 bases and J 8 bases, with 14 bases left between them. The CDR3 contains 13 residues. Germline-derived CDR1 and CDR2 are LNHDA and SQIVND (reference sequence). CDR3 region: CASRRNAVDEQFF. The CDR3 DNA is TGTGCCAGTAGAAGGAACGCGGTCGATGAGCAGTTCTTC.

The chain recombines TRBV14 with TRBJ1-1, with D possibly being TRBD1 (6 bases). The CDR3 contains 16 residues. V was trimmed by 0 bases and J by 4 bases, leaving 15 bases between them. Germline V CDR1 and CDR2: SGHDN, FVKESK. CDR3 nucleotides: TGTGCCAGCAGCCAAGAGTATCGTGGGGGCGGCACTGAAGCTTTCTTT. Its protein is CASSQEYRGGGTEAFF. The variable domain in full, with the rest retrieved from reference TRBV14 and TRBJ1-1, is EAGVTQFPSHSVIEKGQTVTLRCDPISGHDNLYWYRRVMGKEIKFLLHFVKESKQDESGMPNNRFLAERTGGTYSTLKVQPAELEDSGVYFCASSQEYRGGGTEAFFGQGTRLTVV.